These 22 T cell receptor beta chains originate from one sample sequenced in a study of memory CD4+ T cells and cytomegalovirus serostatus. The assay was immunoSEQ multiplex PCR, and TCRdb's table has in-frame clones only and misses some. The data contain tens of thousands of clones, around 82% of them singletons. The sort gate was single viable CD3+CD4+CD8-CD45RO+ cells for memory CD4+ T cells. Sequencing was performed on memory CD4+ T cells from blood. The source is an adult in good health and CMV-seronegative.

This chain connects TRBV4-2 to TRBJ2-6, with D perhaps TRBD1 or TRBD2 (5 bases each). The CDR3 extends over 19 amino acids. The V and J ends lost 0 bases and 1 base respectively, with 16 bases between them. Germline CDR1 reads LGHNA; CDR2 reads YNFKEQ. This CDR3 is CASSQDLGVLGSGANVLTF. CDR3 DNA: TGTGCCAGCAGCCAAGATCTGGGGGTCCTGGGATCTGGGGCCAACGTCCTGACTTTC.

This clone was counted once. The chain carries TRBV5-8 and TRBJ1-5; D remains ambiguous. Germline V gene data show CDR1 as SGHTS and CDR2 as YDEGEE. Trimming took off 2 bases at V and 11 bases at J, with 8 bases between the two ends. The CDR3 length is 11 residues. CDR3 protein: CASSFGESQHF. The DNA of the CDR3 is TGTGCCAGCAGCTTTGGGGAGTCCCAGCATTTT.

The chain couples TRBV5-6 to TRBJ1-1; D remains unclear. V shed 0 bases and J shed 1 base, with 7 bases lying between them. Germline V lookup: CDR1 SGHDT, CDR2 YYEEEE. The CDR3 is 14 residues long. The CDR3 region has the DNA TGTGCCAGCAGCTTGGAACAGCGGAACACTGAAGCTTTCTTT. Translating gives CASSLEQRNTEAFF. The full variable domain, its missing parts supplied by reference TRBV5-6 and TRBJ1-1, is DAGVTQSPTHLIKTRGQQVTLRCSPKSGHDTVSWYQQALGQGPQFIFQYYEEEERQRGNFPDRFSGHQFPNYSSELNVNALLLGDSALYLCASSLEQRNTEAFFGQGTRLTVV.

V gene TRBV7-2 combines with J gene TRBJ1-2; 12 nucleotides line up with TRBD1. The J segment lost 4 bases and the V segment lost 2 bases, leaving 8 bases of the junction unmatched. The CDR3 is 17 residues long. Germline CDR1 SGHTA, CDR2 FQGNSA. The CDR3 reads CASSLSPGTGGGYGYTF. The CDR3 DNA is TGTGCCAGCAGCTTAAGTCCCGGGACAGGGGGCGGCTATGGCTACACCTTC.

This sequence joins TRBV7-2 and TRBJ1-1; TRBD1 matches at 7 bases. This CDR3 region has 17 residues. V was pared by 5 bases and J by 1 base, with 13 bases of the junction left unmatched. CDR1 is SGHTA, CDR2 FQGNSA, per germline. CDR3 DNA sequence: TGTGCCAGCAGCCCGCCCAGGGGGGCGCGCCGGAACACTGAAGCTTTCTTT. Amino acids: CASSPPRGARRNTEAFF.

Notes on this clone: Germline is not matched at one junction end, which may reflect a read error. This chain uses TRBV11-2 with TRBJ2-1; the D is unclear. The CDR3 consists of 15 residues. Germline loops: CDR1 SGHAT, CDR2 FQNNGV. CDR3 amino acids: CASQEIGEFFPRPIF. The CDR3, as DNA: TGTGCCAGCCAGGAGATTGGAGAGTTCTTTCCGCGTCCAATCTTC.

The chain joins TRBV7-2 to TRBJ2-5, with 14 positions matching TRBD2. Looked up from germline, CDR1 is SGHTA and CDR2 is FQGNSA. Germline trimming cut 0 bases from V and 5 bases from J; bases unmatched to any gene: 14. The CDR3 is 20 amino acids. CDR3 loop: CASSLAPGTSGGDPKETQYF. The CDR3 bases are TGTGCCAGCAGCTTAGCCCCCGGGACTAGCGGGGGAGATCCCAAGGAGACCCAGTACTTC.

This sequence joins TRBV30 and TRBJ2-7, with 7 bases identical to TRBD1. V was pared by 7 bases and J by 4 bases, with 10 bases of the junction left unmatched. This CDR3 is 13 amino acids long. The germline CDR1 and CDR2 sequences are GTSNPN and SVGIG (reference sequence). CDR3 region: CAFQQGLGYEQYF. In nucleotides, the CDR3 is TGTGCCTTCCAACAGGGGCTTGGGTACGAGCAGTACTTC.

This chain connects TRBV6-6 to TRBJ2-1; 7 bases are a match to TRBD2. In germline, CDR1 is MNHNY, CDR2 SVGAGI (reference sequence). The trim removed 6 bases at V and 5 bases at J, leaving 10 bases unmatched. CDR3 length: 15 residues. The CDR3 spells CASSPGLFIDNEQFF. The CDR3 nucleotides read TGTGCCAGCAGCCCGGGACTATTCATAGACAATGAGCAGTTCTTC.

V and J are TRBV30 and TRBJ1-2, with D uncertain. Germline assignment: CDR1 GTSNPN and CDR2 SVGIG (reference sequence). The CDR3 has 14 residues. Trimming left V 5 bases short and J 3 bases short, with 16 bases between. The CDR3 bases are TGTGCCTGGGTGAGGAGGCTCAGAGACTATGGCTACACCTTC. It is translated as CAWVRRLRDYGYTF.

In this sample, this clone turned up a few times. The chain has TRBV2 and TRBJ1-5, with D tentatively TRBD1 (5 bases). The CDR3 length is 14 residues. Germline lookup yields CDR1 SNHLY and CDR2 FYNNEI. V lost 9 bases to trimming and J lost 1 base, with 13 bases between them. CDR3 loop: CARTRTRSNQPQHF. CDR3 bases: TGTGCCAGGACGAGGACACGCAGCAATCAGCCCCAGCATTTT. Full variable domain (missing parts from reference TRBV2 and TRBJ1-5): EPEVTQTPSHQVTQMGQEVILRCVPISNHLYFYWYRQILGQKVEFLVSFYNNEISEKSEIFDDQFSVERPDGSNFTLKIRSTKLEDSAMYFCARTRTRSNQPQHFGDGTRLSIL.

V is TRBV6-1 and J is TRBJ1-1; D might be TRBD1 (5 bases). Trimming removed 8 bases at V and 0 bases at J, with 10 bases between. The CDR3 runs 13 residues. Germline V gene lookup returns CDR1 MNHNS and CDR2 SASEGT. Here the CDR3 DNA reads TGTGCCAGCGGGAAGACAGTGAACACTGAAGCTTTCTTT. Translating gives CASGKTVNTEAFF.

The rearrangement uses TRBV7-2 and TRBJ1-1; tentatively, D is TRBD1 (6 bases). V gave up 3 bases and J gave up 4 bases, with 9 bases separating them. Germline values: CDR1 SGHTA, CDR2 FQGNSA. This CDR3 region has 13 residues. Here the CDR3 reads CASSFGRGTEAFF. The DNA of the CDR3 is TGTGCCAGCAGCTTCGGCAGGGGCACTGAAGCTTTCTTT.

The chain joins TRBV19 to TRBJ1-4; D gene uncertain. Trimming removed 6 bases from V and 6 bases from J, with 11 bases in between. The CDR3 totals 13 residues. Germline lookup yields CDR1 LNHDA and CDR2 SQIVND (reference sequence). The CDR3: CASSTGKDEKLFF. The CDR3 DNA is TGTGCCAGTAGCACCGGGAAGGATGAAAAACTGTTTTTT.

This chain joins TRBV9 and TRBJ2-7, with D unresolved. V gave up 0 bases and J gave up 2 bases, with 12 bases separating them. Germline V gene data show CDR1 as SGDLS and CDR2 as YYNGEE. This CDR3 has 15 amino acids. The CDR3 sequence is CASSVALFGPYEQYF. In DNA, the CDR3 is TGTGCCAGCAGCGTAGCTCTTTTTGGCCCCTACGAGCAGTACTTC.

The CDR3 protein is CASSDTGALGYTF. DNA of the CDR3: TGTGCCAGCAGTGATACAGGGGCGCTTGGCTACACCTTC. This rearrangement joins TRBV25-1 to TRBJ1-2; TRBD1 agrees at 7 bases. Germline CDR1 reads MGHDK; CDR2 reads SYGVNS. V shed 3 bases, J shed 7 bases, and the junction held 5 bases outside the gene matches. The CDR3 is made up of 13 amino acids.

The rearrangement uses TRBV5-1 and TRBJ2-7; D is perhaps TRBD1 (6 bases). CDR1 is SGHRS, CDR2 YFSETQ, per germline. Trimming took off 4 bases at V and 4 bases at J, with 18 bases between the two ends. CDR3 size: 15 residues. As DNA, the CDR3 is TGCGCCAGCAGCAAAATAAACCGGGACACATACGAGCAGTACTTC. Translation gives CASSKINRDTYEQYF.

The chain is built from TRBV7-8 and TRBJ2-7; D remains ambiguous. Germline V gives CDR1 SGHVS, CDR2 FQNEAQ. The ends were cut back, 0 bases at V and 3 bases at J, with 9 bases in the middle. The CDR3 runs to 14 residues. CDR3 protein: CASSLASRDYEQYF. CDR3 in DNA: TGTGCCAGCAGCTTAGCGTCCAGAGACTACGAGCAGTACTTC. Full variable domain (outside the CDR3, taken from reference TRBV7-8 and TRBJ2-7): GAGVSQSPRYKVAKRGQDVALRCDPISGHVSLFWYQQALGQGPEFLTYFQNEAQLDKSGLPSDRFFAERPEGSVSTLKIQRTQQEDSAVYLCASSLASRDYEQYFGPGTRLTVT.

V usage is TRBV18 and J usage is TRBJ2-3; D may be TRBD1 (6 bases). CDR3 size: 16 residues. Deletions cut 2 bases from V and 2 bases from J, with 14 bases between. Germline assignment: CDR1 KGHSH and CDR2 LQKENI. This CDR3 is CASSPEGVTITDTQYF. The CDR3 coding sequence is TGTGCCAGCTCACCAGAGGGGGTGACAATCACAGATACGCAGTATTTT.

This clone was seen just once. The chain links TRBV4-3 to TRBJ2-2; D possibly corresponds to TRBD2 (5 bases). CDR1 and CDR2 (germline): LGHNA, YSLEER. This CDR3 is 14 amino acids long. V dropped 6 bases and J dropped 5 bases, with 13 bases sitting between them. As DNA, the CDR3 is TGCGCCAGCAGTCTGGAGGCCTTTACCGGGGAGCTGTTTTTT. Encoded protein: CASSLEAFTGELFF.

This chain uses TRBV19 with TRBJ1-1; no definite D call. This CDR3 is 13 amino acids long. The V and J ends lost 5 bases and 1 base respectively, with 8 bases between them. Germline lookup yields CDR1 LNHDA and CDR2 SQIVND (reference sequence). CDR3 protein: CASSRTGNTEAFF. In DNA, the CDR3 is TGTGCCAGTAGTCGGACTGGGAACACTGAAGCTTTCTTT.

This chain connects TRBV4-1 to TRBJ2-7; 12 bases are shared with TRBD2. V was pared by 3 bases and J by 0 bases, with 6 bases of the junction left unmatched. The CDR3 runs 17 residues. Germline V CDR1 and CDR2: MGHRA, YSYEKL. CDR3 bases: TGCGCCAGCAGCCAGCTCAGGACTAGCGGGGTCTCCTACGAGCAGTACTTC. Its protein product is CASSQLRTSGVSYEQYF.